This TCR beta chain stems from a study of shared clonotypes between healthy human individuals. At the level of the study: A few men and a couple of women, aged 18 to 49, were donors. Overall study results and limits: It was the non-shared clonotypes that had lower generation probabilities than clonotypes shared by all four donors.

The germline V and J ends were trimmed by 8 bases and 6 bases, with 14 bases remaining between them. This CDR3 comprises 13 residues. Germline assignment: CDR1 MNHEY and CDR2 SMNVEV (reference sequence). A note on this clone: The antigen remains unidentified.

The protocol was immunoSEQ multiplex PCR, while the TCRdb copy is restricted to in-frame clones and leaves out a portion. The sample holds some 1,100,000 clones; around three quarters are singletons and the top ten take 0.52%. The rearrangement links TRBV27 to TRBJ1-5, with TRBD1 as a possible D gene (6 bases). The material sequenced was memory CD4+ T cells from PBMCs. Subset defined: CD45RA-negative fraction. This TCR came from a man younger than 30 in good health. Some clones in this sample may be carry-over from other donors' samples. CDR3 amino acids: CASGRGDTQPQHF. The DNA for the CDR3 is TGTGCCAGCGGGCGCGGGGACACTCAGCCCCAGCATTTT.